This TCR beta chain was recovered during a study of blood T cell repertoires in COVID-19. Assay: immunoSEQ multiplex PCR; the TCRdb copy retains only in-frame clones and omits some. This table has approximately 400,000 clones, approximately 88% appearing once. Germline V gene sequence: CDR1 LNHDA, CDR2 SQIVND (reference sequence). Trimming removed 5 bases from V and 1 base from J, with 17 bases in between. The CDR3 contains 16 residues. This receptor was obtained from a woman in her fifties or sixties with COVID-19, enrolled during active disease. The chain recombines TRBV19 with TRBJ1-1, with unresolved D. Sequencing was carried out using peripheral blood. CDR3 in amino acids: CASSLRTGSKNTEAFF. The CDR3 DNA sequence: TGTGCCAGTAGTTTAAGGACTGGTAGCAAGAACACTGAAGCTTTCTTT.